This T cell receptor beta chain was recorded in a study of T cells after posttransplantation cyclophosphamide. Findings and limits, study-wide: Later post-transplant blood repertoires were often dominated by donor CD8+ memory clones. After PTCy, TRB diversity resembled that of CNI/methotrexate controls.

This clone was counted a single time. Its antigen is not known. The assay was immunoSEQ multiplex PCR, and TCRdb's table has in-frame clones only and misses some. The sample includes 6,000 to 8,500 clones, under 95% of them seen just once. Treatment was busulfan-fludarabine conditioning, a marrow graft, and cyclophosphamide on days +3 and +4. The clonotype was recovered from a female patient aged 50 to 65 who received an allogeneic stem cell transplant from a related donor, was CMV-positive, and had no GVHD. Some T cells may be provided by the graft donor. The specimen was PBMCs, collected 1,300 to 1,500 days after allogeneic stem cell transplant with posttransplant cyclophosphamide.

The CDR3 here is CASSAIAKNIQYF. The DNA of the CDR3 is TGTGCCAGCAGTGCGATAGCCAAAAACATTCAGTACTTC. This chain joins TRBV27 and TRBJ2-4; D gene uncertain. Germline assignment: CDR1 MNHEY and CDR2 SMNVEV (reference sequence). Trimming took off 5 bases at V and 0 bases at J, with 5 bases between the two ends. CDR3 size: 13 residues.